This is a list of T cell receptor beta chains from one sample in a study of T-cell reconstitution after alpha-beta-depleted transplantation in children. TCRdb processed the PCR reads anew with MiXCR; each CDR3 protein has one entry. The data show around 530,000 distinct CDR3 sequences, with less than 35% seen just once and roughly 2.5% held by the top ten. The source was PBMCs from the stem cell graft donor, collected from the stem cell graft. The receptors were sampled from a human donor who donated a stem cell graft to a child with aplastic anemia. The CDR3 runs from the conserved cysteine through the conserved F or W. Each record gives: CDR3 DNA, CDR3 protein, D gene, V gene, J gene, clone size. A D gene is named only where the DNA matches it firmly. The size field is filled for only some rows; it gives once, few, many or a size class.

DNA: TGTGCCAGCAGTTACGGGTCGGGAGGGCCCGGAGATACGCAGTATTTT
CDR3: CASSYGSGGPGDTQYF
D: TRBD2
V: TRBV6-5
J: TRBJ2-3
size: NA

DNA: TGCGCCAGCAGACAAGGAGAGGGGAGTAATCAGCCCCAGCATTTT
CDR3: CASRQGEGSNQPQHF
D: NA
V: TRBV5-1
J: TRBJ1-5
size: few

DNA: TGTGCCAGCAGTTTGGGATTCACCGGGGAGCTGTTTTTT
CDR3: CASSLGFTGELFF
D: NA
V: TRBV12-3/TRBV12-4
J: TRBJ2-2
size: NA

DNA: TGTGCCAGCAGTGAAGCAATGGTCGGCGAGACCCAGTACTTC
CDR3: CASSEAMVGETQYF
D: NA
V: TRBV25-1
J: TRBJ2-5
size: NA

DNA: TGCGCCAGCAGCTTCCAGGGTTCACCCCTCCACTTT
CDR3: CASSFQGSPLHF
D: NA
V: TRBV5-1
J: TRBJ1-6
size: few

DNA: TGTGCCAGCAGCCCTCCTAGCGGGATATACAATGAGCAGTTCTTC
CDR3: CASSPPSGIYNEQFF
D: TRBD2
V: TRBV27
J: TRBJ2-1
size: NA

DNA: TGTGCCAGCAGTTACCGCGCAAAAAATGAGCAGTTCTTC
CDR3: CASSYRAKNEQFF
D: NA
V: TRBV6-2/TRBV6-3
J: TRBJ2-1
size: NA

DNA: TGTGCCAGCAGTGGCGGGTCCGGGACTTGGGGGGAGACCCAGTACTTC
CDR3: CASSGGSGTWGETQYF
D: NA
V: TRBV2
J: TRBJ2-5
size: NA

DNA: TGTGCCATCAGTGATGGGGATGGGAGAAACACCATATATTTT
CDR3: CAISDGDGRNTIYF
D: NA
V: TRBV10-3
J: TRBJ1-3
size: NA

DNA: TGTGCCAGCAAGGGGGATGAGCAGTTCTTC
CDR3: CASKGDEQFF
D: NA
V: TRBV5-4
J: TRBJ2-1
size: NA

DNA: TGTGCCAGCAGCCCTCGGACCCAGCAAGAGACCCAGTACTTC
CDR3: CASSPRTQQETQYF
D: NA
V: TRBV5-4
J: TRBJ2-5
size: NA

DNA: TGTGCCAGCAGTTTGGATGTGCGGGTGGGGGGGCAGTTCTTC
CDR3: CASSLDVRVGGQFF
D: NA
V: TRBV12-3/TRBV12-4
J: TRBJ2-1
size: NA

DNA: TGTGCCAGCAGCTTGGGAGCGGGAGGGGGCCAAGAGACCCAGTACTTC
CDR3: CASSLGAGGGQETQYF
D: TRBD2
V: TRBV5-5
J: TRBJ2-5
size: NA

DNA: TGCAGTGCTAGAGTGGGGGTTACTTACAATGAGCAGTTCTTC
CDR3: CSARVGVTYNEQFF
D: NA
V: TRBV20-1
J: TRBJ2-1
size: NA

DNA: TGTGCCTGGGGGAAAGGGGGAACTTCACCCCTCCACTTT
CDR3: CAWGKGGTSPLHF
D: NA
V: TRBV30
J: TRBJ1-6
size: few

DNA: TGTGCCAGCAGCCCGACTAGCGGGAGGGCCCTCGAGCAGTACTTC
CDR3: CASSPTSGRALEQYF
D: TRBD2
V: TRBV5-5
J: TRBJ2-7
size: few

DNA: TGTGCCAGCAGCCAAGTAGTTACAGATACGCAGTATTTT
CDR3: CASSQVVTDTQYF
D: NA
V: TRBV4-2
J: TRBJ2-3
size: NA

DNA: TGTGCCAGCAGCGCGGGACAGACAGCCTCCTACGAGCAGTACTTC
CDR3: CASSAGQTASYEQYF
D: TRBD1
V: TRBV9
J: TRBJ2-7
size: NA

DNA: TGTGCCAGCAGCCAAGATCAAAGAGGCCTCTTGGACGGCTACACCTTC
CDR3: CASSQDQRGLLDGYTF
D: NA
V: TRBV3-1
J: TRBJ1-2
size: NA

DNA: TGCAGTGCCAAGCAGCCCACTCACGAGCAGTACTTC
CDR3: CSAKQPTHEQYF
D: NA
V: TRBV20-1
J: TRBJ2-7
size: NA

DNA: TGTGCCAGCAGTTTATTCTTTGGGCCTAACTATGGCTACACCTTC
CDR3: CASSLFFGPNYGYTF
D: NA
V: TRBV28
J: TRBJ1-2
size: few

DNA: TGCGCCAGCAGCCAAGGTGGCGGGAGGGGCAGGAATGAGCAGTTCTTC
CDR3: CASSQGGGRGRNEQFF
D: TRBD2
V: TRBV4-3
J: TRBJ2-1
size: NA

DNA: TGCAGCGTTGTTGGGACTAACTATGGCTACACCTTC
CDR3: CSVVGTNYGYTF
D: NA
V: TRBV29-1
J: TRBJ1-2
size: NA

DNA: TGCAGTGCTAGAGACAGGCCAACTGGTAGTACTGAAGCTTTCTTT
CDR3: CSARDRPTGSTEAFF
D: NA
V: TRBV20-1
J: TRBJ1-1
size: few

DNA: TGTGCCAGCAGCTTAGGAAAACTACAGGGCTGGCCTGGCACAGATACGCAGTATTTT
CDR3: CASSLGKLQGWPGTDTQYF
D: NA
V: TRBV11-2
J: TRBJ2-3
size: NA

DNA: TGTGCCAGCAGCCCGTCGGAGACCCGGGTTAGCTCCTACAATGAGCAGTTCTTC
CDR3: CASSPSETRVSSYNEQFF
D: NA
V: TRBV11-2
J: TRBJ2-1
size: NA

DNA: TGTGCCATCAGTGAGTCGACGGGGGCCGGCGAGCAGTACTTC
CDR3: CAISESTGAGEQYF
D: NA
V: TRBV10-3
J: TRBJ2-7
size: NA

DNA: TGTGCCAGCAGCTTAGGTCCCGGAACCCAAGCATACGAGCAGTACTTC
CDR3: CASSLGPGTQAYEQYF
D: NA
V: TRBV7-2
J: TRBJ2-7
size: NA

DNA: TGCGCCAGCAGCGCCCCCGGGACAGGGCTAGAGGAGCAGTTCTTC
CDR3: CASSAPGTGLEEQFF
D: TRBD1
V: TRBV5-1
J: TRBJ2-1
size: few

DNA: TGTGCCTGGAGTGGAGAAGAGGCCCAGCCCCAGCATTTT
CDR3: CAWSGEEAQPQHF
D: NA
V: TRBV30
J: TRBJ1-5
size: few

DNA: TGCGCCAGCAGCTTGACCGGGACTAGCGGATTTTTTGAGCAGTTCTTC
CDR3: CASSLTGTSGFFEQFF
D: TRBD2
V: TRBV5-1
J: TRBJ2-1
size: NA

DNA: TGTGCCAGCAGCTTCCTGAGCGGTTCCTACAATGAGCAGTTCTTC
CDR3: CASSFLSGSYNEQFF
D: NA
V: TRBV7-2
J: TRBJ2-1
size: NA

DNA: TGCAGTGCTAGAGATCTAGCCGATCCGAACACCGGGGAGCTGTTTTTT
CDR3: CSARDLADPNTGELFF
D: NA
V: TRBV20-1
J: TRBJ2-2
size: few

DNA: TGTGCCAGCATCCGAGGACAGGGCTTCTCTGGGGCCAACGTCCTGACTTTC
CDR3: CASIRGQGFSGANVLTF
D: TRBD1
V: TRBV9
J: TRBJ2-6
size: NA

DNA: TGTGCCAGCAGCGGTCTCGTTGGGGCTGAAGCTTTCTTT
CDR3: CASSGLVGAEAFF
D: NA
V: TRBV9
J: TRBJ1-1
size: NA

DNA: TGTGCCAGCAGCCCGAAGACGGGGGTGTTCACCGGGGAGCTGTTTTTT
CDR3: CASSPKTGVFTGELFF
D: NA
V: TRBV11-3
J: TRBJ2-2
size: NA

DNA: TGCAGTGCTAGAGATTCGGCCGGCTCAGATACGCAGTATTTT
CDR3: CSARDSAGSDTQYF
D: NA
V: TRBV20-1
J: TRBJ2-3
size: few

DNA: TGCAGCGTTGGATTCAACTACGAGCAGTACTTC
CDR3: CSVGFNYEQYF
D: NA
V: TRBV29-1
J: TRBJ2-7
size: NA

DNA: TGTGCCAGCAGTTCTGAAGGACGGTACTTCTCCTACAATGAGCAGTTCTTC
CDR3: CASSSEGRYFSYNEQFF
D: NA
V: TRBV6-5
J: TRBJ2-1
size: NA

DNA: TGTGCCACCAGGGACAGGGGAATCAATCAGCCCCAGCATTTT
CDR3: CATRDRGINQPQHF
D: TRBD1
V: TRBV24-1
J: TRBJ1-5
size: few

DNA: TGTGCCAGCAGGGGACTAGCGGACACCGGGGAGCTGTTTTTT
CDR3: CASRGLADTGELFF
D: TRBD2
V: TRBV6-2/TRBV6-3
J: TRBJ2-2
size: few

DNA: TGTGCCAGCAGTGAAGATGGGGGGGGCCTCCCTGGCTACACCTTC
CDR3: CASSEDGGGLPGYTF
D: NA
V: TRBV6-1
J: TRBJ1-2
size: NA

DNA: TGCGCCAGCAGCCAAATAGCGGGAGAGTACGAGCAGTACTTC
CDR3: CASSQIAGEYEQYF
D: TRBD2
V: TRBV4-3
J: TRBJ2-7
size: NA

DNA: TGTGCCAGCAGCTTGCGGGAGGGTTGGAATGAGCAGTTCTTC
CDR3: CASSLREGWNEQFF
D: TRBD2
V: TRBV7-9
J: TRBJ2-1
size: NA